This T cell receptor (beta chain) came from a study of blood T cell repertoires in COVID-19 (dated by TCRdb to the early 2020s). In terms of the full investigation: Collaborator samples came from the United States, Italy and Spain and covered acute and convalescent phases of COVID-19. The dataset comprised deeply sampled blood TCRbeta repertoires from subjects exposed to, actively infected with, or recovered from COVID-19. The repertoires were released in a freely available public database intended as a resource for research on the immune response to SARS-CoV-2. The prospective study material was composed of cDNA or gDNA derived from T cells, B-cell-depleted T cells, or PBMCs. Where HLA class I and class II types were available, the types were taken from metadata supplied by the sample provider, not from assay-based typing. The samples were drawn from the first 160 participants of the ongoing ImmuneRACE study and from over a thousand subjects provided by 6 global collaborators. A de-identified subject ID, COVID-19 status, age in years and sex were almost always included in the sample metadata. The paper as a whole reports these results and caveats: Clinical and demographic metadata were provided uncurated, with the amount varying by source and participant.

Each collaborating institution followed its own protocols to collect whole blood in K2EDTA tubes. For TCRbeta analysis, collaborators shipped samples in one of three forms: frozen whole blood, isolated PBMCs, or DNA extracted from either of those sample types. The CDR3 covers 16 residues, taking in both the cysteine and the phenylalanine. The read is trimmed to its CDR3 DNA, 48 bases read in frame from base 1. V is pared back by 4 bases and J by 0 bases, with 13 bases lying between the germline termini. Sequences SGHRS (CDR1) and YFSETQ (CDR2) are obtained from the germline V gene. In this sample, this clone turned up many times. Its antigen target is currently unknown. No quality values exist for individual bases; no much larger clone is one base distant. TCRbeta CDR3 regions were amplified from genomic DNA using the immunoSEQ Assay, a bias-controlled multiplex PCR. The study's own analysis went as follows. Nucleated cell counts per sample were estimated from amplification of reference gene primers within the assay. To quantify the absolute abundance of each unique TCRbeta CDR3 rearrangement, sequence reads were collapsed and filtered. For each sample, productive Simpson clonality was calculated as the square root of Simpson's diversity index across productive rearrangements. In its TCRdb copy, this immuneACCESS table keeps in-frame sequences only and misses some clones. Where compared with another copy, unresolved V genes explain less than half of these, and the others have no known cause. V and J calls and clone size come straight from that table; D and trimming were deduced from the DNA. The sample table contains 130,000 to 150,000 clones; only one count was recorded for around 84% of them. The ten largest clones add up to about 7.2% of the sample.

The TCR sequence derives from a woman aged 45-65 years in a cohort sampled during active or convalescent COVID-19. This chain joins TRBV5-1 to TRBJ2-2; TRBD2 might be the D gene, on 7 matching bases. The sequencing input was peripheral blood. CDR3 region: CASSIRGGSNTGELFF. The DNA sequence is TGCGCCAGCAGCATAAGGGGGGGCTCGAACACCGGGGAGCTGTTTTTT.